Reported below is one T cell receptor beta chain. This sequence may be a read error, since a much larger clone differs from it by one base. The data were taken from a study of blood T cells in healthy people across ages. It was with a sample-barcoded 5' primer and a J-beta primer mix that a second PCR of roughly 6 to 11 cycles was run. A 12-random-nucleotide template-switch adaptor tagged each cDNA molecule. TCRdb reanalysed the 5' RACE reads using MiXCR and keeps one entry per CDR3 protein. The sample lists fewer than 2 million distinct CDR3 sequences, approximately 40% seen once, with 23% in the top ten. The CDR3 runs 13 residues. V gave up 6 bases and J gave up 2 bases, with 9 bases separating them.

The specimen sequenced was blood. The clonotype originates from a human donor in good health. The rearrangement joins TRBV12-3 or TRBV12-4 to TRBJ2-3, with unresolved D. DNA of the CDR3: TGTGCCAGCAGGCGGAGAAACACAGATACGCAGTATTTT. Encoded protein: CASRRRNTDTQYF.